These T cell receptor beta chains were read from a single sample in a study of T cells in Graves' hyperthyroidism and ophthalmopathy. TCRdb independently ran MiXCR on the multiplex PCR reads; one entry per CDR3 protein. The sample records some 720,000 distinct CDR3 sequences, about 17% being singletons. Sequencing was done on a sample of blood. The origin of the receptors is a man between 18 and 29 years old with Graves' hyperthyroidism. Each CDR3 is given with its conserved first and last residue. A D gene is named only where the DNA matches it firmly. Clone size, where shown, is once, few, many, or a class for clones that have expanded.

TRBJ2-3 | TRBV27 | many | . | CASSLQGAGTDTQYF | TGTGCCAGCAGTCTCCAGGGTGCGGGAACAGATACGCAGTATTTT
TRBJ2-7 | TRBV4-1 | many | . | CASSLYIPYEQYF | TGCGCCAGCAGCCTCTACATACCCTACGAGCAGTACTTC
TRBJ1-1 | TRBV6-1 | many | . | CATSGQMNTEAFF | TGTGCCACGAGCGGACAGATGAACACTGAAGCTTTCTTT
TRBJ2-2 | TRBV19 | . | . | CASKGITTGELFF | TGTGCCAGTAAAGGGATTACGACCGGGGAGCTGTTTTTT
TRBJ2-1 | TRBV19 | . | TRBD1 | CASSAPGQGRYEQFF | TGTGCCAGTAGTGCCCCGGGACAGGGCAGGTATGAGCAGTTCTTC
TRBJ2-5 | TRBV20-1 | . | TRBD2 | CSASGGVQETQYF | TGCAGTGCTAGCGGGGGGGTCCAAGAGACCCAGTACTTC
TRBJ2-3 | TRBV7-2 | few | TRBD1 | CASSHGTGIFTDTQYF | TGTGCCAGCAGCCACGGGACAGGGATCTTCACAGATACGCAGTATTTT
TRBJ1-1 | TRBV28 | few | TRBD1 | CASSLRPQGGNTEAFF | TGTGCCAGCAGCCTCCGGCCCCAGGGGGGGAACACTGAAGCTTTCTTT
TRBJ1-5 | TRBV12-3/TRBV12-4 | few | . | CASSYQQGPGGNQPQHF | TGTGCCAGCAGTTATCAACAGGGCCCGGGGGGCAATCAGCCCCAGCATTTT
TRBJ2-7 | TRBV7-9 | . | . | CASSNLRDYEQYF | TGTGCCAGCAGCAATCTAAGGGACTACGAGCAGTACTTC
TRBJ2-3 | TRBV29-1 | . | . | CSVGGDTQYF | TGCAGCGTTGGCGGAGATACGCAGTATTTT